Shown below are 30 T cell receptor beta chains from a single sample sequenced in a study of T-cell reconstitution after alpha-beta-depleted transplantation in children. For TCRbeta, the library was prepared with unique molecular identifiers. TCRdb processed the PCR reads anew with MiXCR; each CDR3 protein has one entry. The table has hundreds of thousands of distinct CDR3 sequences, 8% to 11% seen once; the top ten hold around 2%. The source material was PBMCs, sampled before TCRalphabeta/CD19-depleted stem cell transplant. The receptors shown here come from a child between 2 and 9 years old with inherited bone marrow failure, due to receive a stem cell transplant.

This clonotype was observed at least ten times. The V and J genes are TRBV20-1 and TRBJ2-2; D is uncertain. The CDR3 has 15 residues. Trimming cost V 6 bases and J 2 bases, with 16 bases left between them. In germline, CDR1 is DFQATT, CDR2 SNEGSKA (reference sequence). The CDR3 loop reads CSATSSAHNTGELFF. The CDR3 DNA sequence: TGCAGTGCCACCTCCTCAGCGCACAACACCGGGGAGCTGTTTTTT.

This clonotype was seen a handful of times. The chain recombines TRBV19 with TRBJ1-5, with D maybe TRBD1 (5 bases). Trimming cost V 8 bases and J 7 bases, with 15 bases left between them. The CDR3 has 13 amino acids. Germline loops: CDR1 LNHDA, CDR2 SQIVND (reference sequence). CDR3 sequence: CASSLGARQPQHF. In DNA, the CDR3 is TGTGCCAGTTCCCTCGGGGCGAGGCAGCCCCAGCATTTT. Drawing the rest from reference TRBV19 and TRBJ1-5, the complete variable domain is DGGITQSPKYLFRKEGQNVTLSCEQNLNHDAMYWYRQDPGQGLRLIYYSQIVNDFQKGDIAEGYSVSREKKESFPLTVTSAQKNPTAFYLCASSLGARQPQHFGDGTRLSIL.

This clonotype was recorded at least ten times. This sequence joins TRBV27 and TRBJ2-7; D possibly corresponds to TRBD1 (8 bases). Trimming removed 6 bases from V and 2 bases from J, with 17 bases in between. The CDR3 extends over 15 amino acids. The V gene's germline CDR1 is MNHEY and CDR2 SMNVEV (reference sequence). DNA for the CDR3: TGTGCCAGCAGATACAGGGGGGGAACAACCTACGAGCAGTACTTC. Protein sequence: CASRYRGGTTYEQYF.

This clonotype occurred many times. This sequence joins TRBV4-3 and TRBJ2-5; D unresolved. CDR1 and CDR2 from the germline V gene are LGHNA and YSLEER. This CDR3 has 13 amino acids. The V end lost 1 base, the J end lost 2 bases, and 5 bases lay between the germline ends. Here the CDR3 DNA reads TGCGCCAGCAGCCAAGGGGTGCAAGAGACCCAGTACTTC. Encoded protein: CASSQGVQETQYF.

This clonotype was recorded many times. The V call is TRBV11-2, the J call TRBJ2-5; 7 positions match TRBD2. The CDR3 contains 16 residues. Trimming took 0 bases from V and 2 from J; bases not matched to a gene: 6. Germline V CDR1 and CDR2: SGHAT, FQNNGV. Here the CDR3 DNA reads TGTGCCAGCAGCTTAGAGGTTGCGGGAGTTCAAGAGACCCAGTACTTC. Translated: CASSLEVAGVQETQYF.

The DNA of the CDR3 is TGTGCCAGCAGCCCCCTAGCATACAATGAGCAGTACTTC. It encodes CASSPLAYNEQYF. The chain employs TRBV3-1 and TRBJ2-1, with D maybe TRBD2 (5 bases). The DNA end is a closer match to TRBJ2-7, so the J assignment may be wrong. Germline V CDR1 and CDR2: LGHDT, YNNKEL (reference sequence). CDR3 length: 13 residues.

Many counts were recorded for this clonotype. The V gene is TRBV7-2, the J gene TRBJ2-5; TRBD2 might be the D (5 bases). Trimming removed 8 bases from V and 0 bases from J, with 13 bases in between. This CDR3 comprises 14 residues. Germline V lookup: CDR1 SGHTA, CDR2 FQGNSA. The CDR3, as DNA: TGTGCCAGCCCGAACGAAGCGGACCAAGAGACCCAGTACTTC. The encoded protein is CASPNEADQETQYF. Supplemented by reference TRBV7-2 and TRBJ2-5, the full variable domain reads GAGVSQSPSNKVTEKGKDVELRCDPISGHTALYWYRQSLGQGLEFLIYFQGNSAPDKSGLPSDRFSAERTGGSVSTLTIQRTQQEDSAVYLCASPNEADQETQYFGPGTRLLVL.

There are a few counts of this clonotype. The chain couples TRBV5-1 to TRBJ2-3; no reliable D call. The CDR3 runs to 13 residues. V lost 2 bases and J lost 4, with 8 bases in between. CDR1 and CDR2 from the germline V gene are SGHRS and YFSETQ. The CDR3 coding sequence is TGCGCCAGCAGCTTAGGGCCGGCAGATACGCAGTATTTT. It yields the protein CASSLGPADTQYF.

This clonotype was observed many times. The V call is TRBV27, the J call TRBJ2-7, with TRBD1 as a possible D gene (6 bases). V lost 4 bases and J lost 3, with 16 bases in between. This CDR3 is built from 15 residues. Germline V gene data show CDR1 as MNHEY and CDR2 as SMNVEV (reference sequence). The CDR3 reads CASSSSQGIHYEQYF. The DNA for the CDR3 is TGTGCCAGCAGTTCATCCCAGGGGATTCACTACGAGCAGTACTTC.

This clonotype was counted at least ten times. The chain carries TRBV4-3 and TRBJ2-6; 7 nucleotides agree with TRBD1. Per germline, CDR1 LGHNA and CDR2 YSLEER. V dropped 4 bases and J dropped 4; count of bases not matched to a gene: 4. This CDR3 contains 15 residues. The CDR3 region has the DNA TGCGCCAGCAGCCGGGGGACAGCGGGGGCCAACGTCCTGACTTTC. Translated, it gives CASSRGTAGANVLTF.

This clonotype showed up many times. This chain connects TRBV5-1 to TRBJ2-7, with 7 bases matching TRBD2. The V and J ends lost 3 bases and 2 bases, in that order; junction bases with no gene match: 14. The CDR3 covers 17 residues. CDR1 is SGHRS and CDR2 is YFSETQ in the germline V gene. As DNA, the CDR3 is TGCGCCAGCAGCTGGAGCCCGGGGGGAAGTACCGCCTACGAGCAGTACTTC. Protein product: CASSWSPGGSTAYEQYF.

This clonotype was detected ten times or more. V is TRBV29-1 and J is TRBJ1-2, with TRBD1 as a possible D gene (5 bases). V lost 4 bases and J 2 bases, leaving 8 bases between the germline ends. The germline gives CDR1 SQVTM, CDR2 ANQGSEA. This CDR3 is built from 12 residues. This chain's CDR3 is CSVVRQNYGYTF. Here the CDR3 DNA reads TGCAGCGTTGTCCGACAGAACTATGGCTACACCTTC.

In DNA form, the CDR3 reads TGCAGCGCCGGGACAGGGGAAAGTGAGCAGTTCTTC. Encoded protein: CSAGTGESEQFF. V gene TRBV29-1 combines with J gene TRBJ2-1; 10 bases line up with TRBD1. Trimming took 7 bases from V and 9 from J; bases not matched to a gene: 6. The V gene's germline CDR1 is SQVTM and CDR2 ANQGSEA. The CDR3 runs to 12 residues.

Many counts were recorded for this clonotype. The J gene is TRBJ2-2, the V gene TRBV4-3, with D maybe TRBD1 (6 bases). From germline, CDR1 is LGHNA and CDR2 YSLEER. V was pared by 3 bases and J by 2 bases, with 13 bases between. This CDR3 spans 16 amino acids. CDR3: CASSHLIGGNTGELFF. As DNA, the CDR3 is TGCGCCAGCAGCCACCTAATAGGGGGAAACACCGGGGAGCTGTTTTTT.

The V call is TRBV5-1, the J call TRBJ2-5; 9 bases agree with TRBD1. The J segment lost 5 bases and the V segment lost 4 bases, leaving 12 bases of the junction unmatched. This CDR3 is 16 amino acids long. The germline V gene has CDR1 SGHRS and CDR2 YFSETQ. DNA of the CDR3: TGCGCCAGCAGCCTCCACGGGGGACAGGGCTGGGAGACCCAGTACTTC. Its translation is CASSLHGGQGWETQYF.

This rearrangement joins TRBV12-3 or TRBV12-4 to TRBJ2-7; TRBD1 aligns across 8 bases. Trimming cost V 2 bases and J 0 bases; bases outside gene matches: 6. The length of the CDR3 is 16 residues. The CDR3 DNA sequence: TGTGCCAGCAGTTTACGTGGGGACAGGAACTCCTACGAGCAGTACTTC. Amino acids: CASSLRGDRNSYEQYF.

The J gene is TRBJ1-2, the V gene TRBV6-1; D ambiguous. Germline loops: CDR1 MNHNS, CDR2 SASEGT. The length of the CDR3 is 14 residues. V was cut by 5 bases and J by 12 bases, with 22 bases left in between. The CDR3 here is CASSRVPTEPQDTF. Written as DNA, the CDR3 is TGTGCCAGCAGTAGAGTACCTACAGAGCCCCAAGACACCTTC.

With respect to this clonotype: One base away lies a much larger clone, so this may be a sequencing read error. CDR3 DNA sequence: TGTGCCAGCAGTGAAGGAGGGATGGACAATCAGCCCCAGCATTTT. This sequence encodes CASSEGGMDNQPQHF. The V call is TRBV25-1, the J call TRBJ1-5; no clear D. Trimming cost V 2 bases and J 3 bases, with 11 bases left between them. Germline-derived CDR1 and CDR2 are MGHDK and SYGVNS. CDR3 length: 15 residues.

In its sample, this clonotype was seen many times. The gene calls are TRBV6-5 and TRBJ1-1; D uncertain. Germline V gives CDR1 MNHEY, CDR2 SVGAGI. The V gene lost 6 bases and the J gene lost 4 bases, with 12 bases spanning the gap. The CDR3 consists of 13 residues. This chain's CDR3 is CASSLDTLTEAFF. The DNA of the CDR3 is TGTGCCAGCAGCCTCGACACCCTCACTGAAGCTTTCTTT.

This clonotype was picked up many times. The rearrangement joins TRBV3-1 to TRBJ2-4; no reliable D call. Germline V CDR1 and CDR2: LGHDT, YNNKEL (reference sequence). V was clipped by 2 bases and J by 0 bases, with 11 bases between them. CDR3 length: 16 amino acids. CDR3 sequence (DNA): TGTGCCAGCAGCCAATCCCCGTCGGAAGCCAAAAACATTCAGTACTTC. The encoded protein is CASSQSPSEAKNIQYF.

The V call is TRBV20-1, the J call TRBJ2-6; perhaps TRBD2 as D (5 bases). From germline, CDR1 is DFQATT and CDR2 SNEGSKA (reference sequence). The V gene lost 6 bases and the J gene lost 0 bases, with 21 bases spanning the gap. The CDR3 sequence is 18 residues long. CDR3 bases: TGCAGTGCCCTCTTACTAGGCCTCCCCGACTCTGGGGCCAACGTCCTGACTTTC. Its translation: CSALLLGLPDSGANVLTF.

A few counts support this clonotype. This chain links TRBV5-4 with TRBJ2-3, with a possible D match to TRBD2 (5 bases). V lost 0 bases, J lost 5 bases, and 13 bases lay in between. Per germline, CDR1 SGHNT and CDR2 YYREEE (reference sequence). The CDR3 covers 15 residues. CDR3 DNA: TGTGCCAGCAGCTTGGCACGGGGTGCGGAAGATACGCAGTATTTT. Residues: CASSLARGAEDTQYF.

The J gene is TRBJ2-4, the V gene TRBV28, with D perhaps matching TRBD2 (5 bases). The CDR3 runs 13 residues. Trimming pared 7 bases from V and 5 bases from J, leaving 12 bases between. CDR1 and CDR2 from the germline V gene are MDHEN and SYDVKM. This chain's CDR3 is CASMEAGENIQYF. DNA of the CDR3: TGTGCCAGCATGGAGGCTGGTGAAAACATTCAGTACTTC.

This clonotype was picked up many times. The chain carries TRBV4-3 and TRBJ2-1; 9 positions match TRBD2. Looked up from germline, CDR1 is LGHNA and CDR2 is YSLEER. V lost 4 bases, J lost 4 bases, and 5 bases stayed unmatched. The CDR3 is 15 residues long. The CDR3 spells CASSRTSGGYNEQFF. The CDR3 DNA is TGCGCCAGCAGCCGAACGAGCGGGGGGTACAATGAGCAGTTCTTC.

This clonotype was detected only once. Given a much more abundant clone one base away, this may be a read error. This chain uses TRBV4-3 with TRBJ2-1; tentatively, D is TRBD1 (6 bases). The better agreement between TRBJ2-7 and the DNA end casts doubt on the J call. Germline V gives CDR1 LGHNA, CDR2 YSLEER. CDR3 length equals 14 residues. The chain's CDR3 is CASSQAQGYNEQYF. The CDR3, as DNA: TGCGCCAGCAGCCAAGCACAGGGCTACAATGAGCAGTACTTC.

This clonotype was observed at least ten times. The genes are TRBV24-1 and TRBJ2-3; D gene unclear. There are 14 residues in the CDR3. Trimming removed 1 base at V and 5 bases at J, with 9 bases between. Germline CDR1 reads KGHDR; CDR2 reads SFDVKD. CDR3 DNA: TGTGCCACCAGTGATTTCTCCCCGCGAGATACGCAGTATTTT. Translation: CATSDFSPRDTQYF.

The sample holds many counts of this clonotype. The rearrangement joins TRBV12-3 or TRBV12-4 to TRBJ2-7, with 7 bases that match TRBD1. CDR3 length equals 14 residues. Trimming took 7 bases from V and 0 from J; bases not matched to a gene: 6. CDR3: CASTRDSHSYEQYF. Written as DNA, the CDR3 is TGTGCCAGCACCCGGGACAGTCACTCCTACGAGCAGTACTTC.

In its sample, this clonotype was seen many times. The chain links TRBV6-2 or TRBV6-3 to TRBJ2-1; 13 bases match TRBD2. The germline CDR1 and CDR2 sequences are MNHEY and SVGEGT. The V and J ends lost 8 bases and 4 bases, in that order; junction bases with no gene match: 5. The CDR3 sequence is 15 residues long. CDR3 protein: CASLGLAGVYNEQFF. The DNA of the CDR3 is TGTGCCAGCCTCGGACTAGCGGGAGTTTACAATGAGCAGTTCTTC.

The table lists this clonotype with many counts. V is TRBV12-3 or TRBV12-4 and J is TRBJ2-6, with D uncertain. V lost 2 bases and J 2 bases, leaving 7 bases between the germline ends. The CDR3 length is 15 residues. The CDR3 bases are TGTGCCAGCAGTTTAAGAGGTACTGGGGCCAACGTCCTGACTTTC. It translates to CASSLRGTGANVLTF.

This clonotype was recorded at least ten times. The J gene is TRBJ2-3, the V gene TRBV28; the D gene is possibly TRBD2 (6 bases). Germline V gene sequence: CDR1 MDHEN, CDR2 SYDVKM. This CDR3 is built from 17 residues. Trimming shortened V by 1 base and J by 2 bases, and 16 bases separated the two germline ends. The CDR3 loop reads CASSLSAYRDFTDTQYF. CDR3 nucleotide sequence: TGTGCCAGCAGTTTATCCGCTTACCGGGACTTCACAGATACGCAGTATTTT.